The count of the clone carrying this T cell receptor (beta chain) is one. Profiling relied on immunoSEQ multiplex PCR, and the TCRdb table lists in-frame clones only, not all of them. The table has 86,000 or so clones, more than 70% seen once. The sample belongs to a study of PD-L1 blockade in urothelial cancer. Noted time point: pretreatment peripheral blood. The CDR3 consists of 12 residues. The V and J ends lost 7 bases and 2 bases respectively, with 11 bases between them. Germline V gene lookup returns CDR1 SQVTM and CDR2 ANQGSEA. The sample in question was PBMCs, obtained around atezolizumab (anti-PD-L1) treatment. This chain links TRBV29-1 with TRBJ1-2, with D maybe TRBD1 (6 bases). This receptor was taken from a man between 60 and 75 years old with urothelial cancer. Written as DNA, the CDR3 is TGCAGCGGGACAGAATTAAACTATGGCTACACCTTC. Its protein is CSGTELNYGYTF. Based on the CDR3 plus reference TRBV29-1 and TRBJ1-2, the full variable domain is SAVISQKPSRDICQRGTSLTIQCQVDSQVTMMFWYRQQPGQSLTLIATANQGSEATYESGFVIDKFPISRPNLTFSTLTVSNMSPEDSSIYLCSGTELNYGYTFGSGTRLTVV.